This T cell receptor (beta chain) is drawn from a study of cytomegalovirus exposure and HLA in healthy donors. Whole-study results and caveats: HLA allele associations emerged for roughly 16,000 TCR beta sequences in a later analysis, at 0.05 false discovery rate. Earlier analysis yielded a pattern in which most TCR beta V segments were productive about 87% or about 30% of the time. One variant, a missense change in DCLRE1C, was linked in a later analysis to TCR beta V- and J-gene trimming.

Trimming pared 1 base from V and 0 bases from J, leaving 6 bases between. This CDR3 is built from 14 residues. Germline CDR1 reads LNHNV; CDR2 reads YYDKDF (reference sequence). The PCR used 60 Vbeta and 13 Jbeta primers. Sequencing was performed with immunoSEQ multiplex PCR; in TCRdb, only in-frame clones are kept and a portion is missing. The sample yields 150,000 to 200,000 clones, approximately 86% seen once. Note on this clone: As yet, its antigen is unknown.

The chain links TRBV15 to TRBJ1-1; no firm D call. The source is a woman in her late teens or twenties in good health and CMV-seronegative. Sequences were obtained from PBMCs. In DNA, the CDR3 is TGTGCCACCAGCAGAGCCGCTATGAACACTGAAGCTTTCTTT. Residues: CATSRAAMNTEAFF.